Below are 3 T cell receptor beta chains sequenced from a single sample in a study of shared clonotypes between healthy human individuals. The naive CD8 population came from CD45RO-negative cells selected for CCR7, without terminally differentiated effector memory CD45RA+ cells. Using immunoSEQ multiplex PCR, the repertoire was profiled, and TCRdb retains in-frame clones only, with some absent. The sample lists under 2,000,000 clones, approximately 94% occurring once. Sequencing was performed on naive CD8+ T cells sorted from blood. The origin of the receptors is a man younger than 35 in good health.

DNA of the CDR3: TGTGCCAGCAGCGGAACAGGGGGCTGGAACATTCAGTACTTC. Amino acids: CASSGTGGWNIQYF. This sequence joins TRBV9 and TRBJ2-4; 9 positions match TRBD1. CDR3 length equals 14 residues. Germline CDR1 is SGDLS and CDR2 is YYNGEE. V lost 3 bases, J lost 7 bases, and 5 bases stayed unmatched.

This clone was seen a handful of times. At one boundary the junction diverges from the germline segment, which might be a read error. The rearrangement joins TRBV7-9 to TRBJ1-1; D is possibly TRBD1 (5 bases). The germline CDR1 and CDR2 sequences are SEHNR and FQNEAQ (reference sequence). This CDR3 has 12 amino acids. The CDR3 is CASTTPGALTVF. CDR3 DNA: TGTGCCAGCACCACCCCCGGGGCCCTTACCGTCTTT.

The V gene is TRBV6-1, the J gene TRBJ2-7, with D hard to call. Germline values: CDR1 MNHNS, CDR2 SASEGT. The CDR3 length is 13 residues. Trimming shortened V by 7 bases and J by 2 bases, and 12 bases separated the two germline ends. The CDR3 here is CASTGDTPYEQYF. Here the CDR3 DNA reads TGTGCCAGCACAGGCGACACCCCCTACGAGCAGTACTTC.